The 9 T cell receptor beta chains below all came from one sample that was sequenced in a study of cytomegalovirus exposure and HLA in healthy donors. A multiplex PCR was run with 60 Vbeta primers and 13 Jbeta primers. TCRdb keeps only in-frame clones here, not all; method: immunoSEQ multiplex PCR. The sample lists a few hundred thousand clones; approximately 80% were seen once. The sequenced material came from PBMCs. The receptors were sampled from a girl aged 5-17 years in good health and CMV-seronegative.

The rearrangement uses TRBV4-2 and TRBJ2-7; maybe TRBD2 (7 bases). V shed 1 base and J shed 3 bases, with 10 bases lying between them. The CDR3 is made up of 14 amino acids. Germline CDR1 LGHNA, CDR2 YNFKEQ. DNA of the CDR3: TGTGCCAGCAGCCAAGGGGAGGGACACTACGAGCAGTACTTC. Amino acids: CASSQGEGHYEQYF.

The rearrangement links TRBV5-4 to TRBJ1-1, with TRBD1 as a possible D gene (5 bases). CDR1 and CDR2 (germline): SGHNT, YYREEE (reference sequence). V gave up 0 bases and J gave up 5 bases, with 14 bases separating them. This CDR3 comprises 15 residues. CDR3 sequence: CASSLVPGGGTEAFF. Here the CDR3 DNA reads TGTGCCAGCAGCTTGGTCCCCGGGGGAGGGACTGAAGCTTTCTTT.

This clone was observed once. The chain uses TRBV10-3 and TRBJ2-1, with no clear D. The germline CDR1 and CDR2 sequences are ENHRY and SYGVKD. With 11 bases removed from V and 6 bases from J, the gap between germline ends came to 17 bases. The CDR3 contains 13 residues. The CDR3 protein is CAVQRVAFNEQFF. The CDR3 DNA follows: TGTGCCGTCCAGCGTGTCGCTTTCAATGAGCAGTTCTTC.

This clone was seen more than once but under ten times. This chain joins TRBV5-1 and TRBJ2-7, with a weak D call TRBD2 (7 bases). Trimming cost V 0 bases and J 3 bases, with 10 bases left between them. From germline, CDR1 is SGHRS and CDR2 YFSETQ. The CDR3 runs to 14 residues. The CDR3 sequence: CASSLAGGHYEQYF. In nucleotides, the CDR3 is TGCGCCAGCAGCTTGGCGGGGGGACACTACGAGCAGTACTTC.

CDR3 amino acids: CASRSGVGYEQFF. CDR3 nucleotide sequence: TGCGCCAGCAGGTCCGGTGTTGGTTATGAGCAGTTCTTC. V gene TRBV5-1 combines with J gene TRBJ2-1; D remains unclear. Per germline, CDR1 SGHRS and CDR2 YFSETQ. The germline V and J ends were trimmed by 5 bases and 8 bases, with 14 bases remaining between them. This CDR3 contains 13 residues.

V is TRBV29-1 and J is TRBJ2-5, with no clear D. The end of the DNA is better explained by TRBJ2-7, so the J call may be wrong. The CDR3 sequence is 11 residues long. Germline CDR1 reads SQVTM; CDR2 reads ANQGSEA. CDR3 sequence reads: CSVEDLYEQYF. The CDR3, as DNA: TGCAGCGTTGAAGATCTCTACGAGCAGTACTTC.

J is TRBJ2-5 and V is TRBV5-4; 7 nucleotides line up with TRBD2. Germline V gene lookup returns CDR1 SGHNT and CDR2 YYREEE (reference sequence). The CDR3 runs 16 residues. V was pared by 3 bases and J by 1 base, with 9 bases of the junction left unmatched. CDR3 protein: CASSSIPSGGQETQYF. The CDR3 coding sequence is TGTGCCAGCAGCTCTATCCCTAGCGGAGGCCAAGAGACCCAGTACTTC.

The V and J genes are TRBV28 and TRBJ1-2; perhaps TRBD1 as D (5 bases). Per the germline V gene, CDR1 is MDHEN and CDR2 is SYDVKM. The CDR3 is 13 amino acids. V was cut by 2 bases and J by 6 bases, with 10 bases left in between. The DNA of the CDR3 is TGTGCCAGCAGTTTAGTCGGGGGGAATGGCTACACCTTC. Translation gives CASSLVGGNGYTF.

Here the CDR3 DNA reads TGTGCCAGCAGGGTTGATCTGGACAGCCCCTCACCCCTCCACTTT. This translates into CASRVDLDSPSPLHF. The chain uses TRBV28 and TRBJ1-6; maybe TRBD1 (6 bases). This CDR3 has 15 amino acids. Trimming removed 6 bases from V and 10 bases from J, with 19 bases in between. Germline CDR1 is MDHEN and CDR2 is SYDVKM.